The entry below describes one T cell receptor (beta chain). Original methodology: Filtering was not the same, since immunoSEQ gave junction-only sequences without quality scores. Some clones are missing from TCRdb's copy, which holds only in-frame ones; the method was immunoSEQ multiplex PCR. V, J and clone size were drawn from that table, and D and trimming were deduced from the DNA. This sample has 2 million to 2.5 million clones, with roughly 92% found just once. CDR3 length: 16 residues. Germline CDR1 and CDR2: SGHAT and FQNNGV. V was pared by 5 bases and J by 1 base, with 14 bases between. This specimen belongs to a study of shared clonotypes between healthy human individuals.

Sequenced material: naive CD4+ T cells from PBMCs. Documented subset: CD45RA+ positively selected. The genes are TRBV11-2 and TRBJ2-2; perhaps TRBD2 as D (6 bases). This TCR derives from a man between 18 and 35 years old in good health. Some clones in this sample may be carry-over from other donors' samples. Written as DNA, the CDR3 is TGTGCCAGCAGCGGTCGGGGGTCTCGGAACACCGGGGAGCTGTTTTTT. Its protein product is CASSGRGSRNTGELFF.